This is a list of T cell receptor beta chains from one sample in a study of T cell responses to AZD1222 COVID-19 vaccine. Clones were sequenced by immunoSEQ multiplex PCR, and TCRdb holds only the in-frame ones, with some missing. The data contain around 150,000 clones, approximately 90% of them singletons. The material was peripheral blood, obtained 28 days after the second AZD1222 dose. Source of these receptors: an adult who received the AZD1222 COVID-19 vaccine. The CDR3 runs from the conserved cysteine through the conserved F or W. The order of the fields is V gene, clone size, D gene, J gene, CDR3 length, CDR3 protein, CDR3 DNA. The D gene is left open where the match is weak. Size tells how often a clone was seen (once, few, many) or the class of an expanded clone, and some rows leave it out.

v_gene: TRBV4-1; abundance: -; d_gene: -; j_gene: TRBJ1-1; len: 15; CDR3aa: CASSQPGAKNTEAFF; CDR3nt: TGCGCCAGCAGCCAGCCGGGAGCCAAGAACACTGAAGCTTTCTTT
v_gene: TRBV5-1; abundance: -; d_gene: -; j_gene: TRBJ1-1; len: 14; CDR3aa: CASSFYPGNTEAFF; CDR3nt: TGCGCCAGCAGCTTTTACCCGGGGAACACTGAAGCTTTCTTT
v_gene: TRBV7-9; abundance: -; d_gene: TRBD1; j_gene: TRBJ1-1; len: 14; CDR3aa: CASSSPGQGLLAFF; CDR3nt: TGTGCCAGCAGCTCACCGGGACAGGGACTTCTTGCTTTCTTT
v_gene: TRBV18; abundance: -; d_gene: TRBD1; j_gene: TRBJ2-7; len: 14; CDR3aa: CASSQGGGLYEQYF; CDR3nt: TGTGCCAGCTCACAAGGGGGCGGGTTGTACGAGCAGTACTTC
v_gene: TRBV7-6; abundance: -; d_gene: TRBD2; j_gene: TRBJ2-1; len: 16; CDR3aa: CASSLNIGREGHEQFF; CDR3nt: TGTGCCAGCAGCTTGAATATTGGCAGGGAGGGCCATGAGCAGTTCTTC
v_gene: TRBV18; abundance: -; d_gene: TRBD2; j_gene: TRBJ2-1; len: 17; CDR3aa: CASSLLEGGRAVNEQFF; CDR3nt: TGTGCCAGCTCCCTACTGGAGGGCGGGAGGGCCGTGAATGAGCAGTTCTTC
v_gene: TRBV29-1; abundance: -; d_gene: -; j_gene: TRBJ2-3; len: 10; CDR3aa: CSVLLETQYF; CDR3nt: TGCAGCGTCCTACTAGAGACGCAGTATTTT
v_gene: TRBV7-9; abundance: -; d_gene: -; j_gene: TRBJ2-7; len: 16; CDR3aa: CASNQVKTVDSYEQYF; CDR3nt: TGTGCCAGCAATCAGGTAAAGACAGTCGACTCGTACGAGCAGTACTTC
v_gene: TRBV14; abundance: -; d_gene: -; j_gene: TRBJ2-7; len: 15; CDR3aa: CASSPLGRSSYEQYF; CDR3nt: TGTGCCAGCAGCCCTCTTGGGAGAAGCTCCTACGAGCAGTACTTC
v_gene: TRBV30; abundance: -; d_gene: -; j_gene: TRBJ1-5; len: 14; CDR3aa: CAWSVGQSNQPQHF; CDR3nt: TGTGCCTGGAGTGTCGGACAGTCCAATCAGCCCCAGCATTTT
v_gene: TRBV6-5; abundance: -; d_gene: -; j_gene: TRBJ2-7; len: 14; CDR3aa: CASSYSGDKDGQYF; CDR3nt: TGTGCCAGCAGTTACTCGGGGGATAAAGATGGGCAGTACTTC
v_gene: TRBV19; abundance: -; d_gene: -; j_gene: TRBJ1-1; len: 12; CDR3aa: CASRQIYTEAFF; CDR3nt: TGTGCCAGTAGGCAAATTTACACTGAAGCTTTCTTT
v_gene: TRBV18; abundance: -; d_gene: -; j_gene: TRBJ2-5; len: 14; CDR3aa: CASSPLGHQETQYF; CDR3nt: TGTGCCAGCTCACCCCTGGGCCACCAAGAGACCCAGTACTTC
v_gene: TRBV4-1; abundance: -; d_gene: -; j_gene: TRBJ2-1; len: 14; CDR3aa: CASSPLFRRNEQFF; CDR3nt: TGCGCCAGCAGCCCCCTCTTTAGACGGAATGAGCAGTTCTTC
v_gene: TRBV11-2; abundance: -; d_gene: -; j_gene: TRBJ2-7; len: 12; CDR3aa: CASSLTGYEQYF; CDR3nt: TGTGCCAGCAGCTTAACGGGCTACGAGCAGTACTTC
v_gene: TRBV21-1; abundance: -; d_gene: -; j_gene: TRBJ2-2; len: 15; CDR3aa: CASSNNQGNTGELFF; CDR3nt: TGTGCCAGCAGCAATAATCAGGGGAACACCGGGGAGCTGTTTTTT
v_gene: TRBV14; abundance: -; d_gene: -; j_gene: TRBJ1-2; len: 15; CDR3aa: CASSQDVSYYGGYTF; CDR3nt: TGTGCCAGCAGCCAAGACGTCTCCTATTACGGGGGCTACACCTTC
v_gene: TRBV5-4; abundance: -; d_gene: -; j_gene: TRBJ2-7; len: 13; CDR3aa: CASSYGPRPEQYF; CDR3nt: TGTGCCAGCAGCTACGGGCCACGTCCCGAGCAGTACTTC
v_gene: TRBV10-3; abundance: -; d_gene: -; j_gene: TRBJ1-5; len: 14; CDR3aa: CAISAGDSNQPQHF; CDR3nt: TGTGCCATCAGTGCAGGAGATAGCAATCAGCCCCAGCATTTT
v_gene: TRBV19; abundance: few; d_gene: -; j_gene: TRBJ2-7; len: 16; CDR3aa: CASSMPGGAALGEQYF; CDR3nt: TGTGCCAGTAGTATGCCAGGAGGGGCCGCTCTAGGGGAGCAGTACTTC
v_gene: TRBV6-1; abundance: -; d_gene: TRBD1; j_gene: TRBJ2-5; len: 15; CDR3aa: CASSEASGGYETQYF; CDR3nt: TGTGCCAGCAGTGAAGCATCAGGGGGATACGAGACCCAGTACTTC
v_gene: TRBV3-1/TRBV3-2; abundance: -; d_gene: -; j_gene: TRBJ2-5; len: 15; CDR3aa: CASSQVGPGQETQYF; CDR3nt: TGTGCCAGCAGCCAAGTGGGACCCGGACAAGAGACCCAGTACTTC
v_gene: TRBV19; abundance: -; d_gene: TRBD1; j_gene: TRBJ1-2; len: 14; CDR3aa: CASRVPGTDYGYTF; CDR3nt: TGTGCCAGTAGGGTCCCCGGGACAGATTATGGCTACACCTTC
v_gene: TRBV4-1; abundance: -; d_gene: TRBD2; j_gene: TRBJ2-7; len: 15; CDR3aa: CASSQEGTSFYEQYF; CDR3nt: TGCGCCAGCAGCCAAGAGGGGACTAGCTTCTACGAGCAGTACTTC
v_gene: TRBV30; abundance: once; d_gene: -; j_gene: TRBJ1-2; len: 15; CDR3aa: CAWSQPSRFNYGYTF; CDR3nt: TGTGCCTGGAGTCAACCGAGTCGATTTAACTATGGCTACACCTTC
v_gene: TRBV15; abundance: -; d_gene: TRBD1; j_gene: TRBJ1-2; len: 16; CDR3aa: CATSRVGGQKIGGYTF; CDR3nt: TGTGCCACCAGCAGAGTAGGGGGACAGAAAATCGGTGGCTACACCTTC
v_gene: TRBV4-2; abundance: -; d_gene: -; j_gene: TRBJ2-1; len: 14; CDR3aa: CASSQEGASNEQFF; CDR3nt: TGTGCCAGCAGCCAAGAGGGCGCCAGCAATGAGCAGTTCTTC
v_gene: TRBV15; abundance: -; d_gene: -; j_gene: TRBJ1-3; len: 15; CDR3aa: CATSRARNAGNTIYF; CDR3nt: TGTGCCACCAGCAGAGCCAGGAACGCTGGAAACACCATATATTTT
v_gene: TRBV6-5; abundance: once; d_gene: -; j_gene: TRBJ1-4; len: 15; CDR3aa: CASSYSAGTNEKLFF; CDR3nt: TGTGCCAGCAGTTACTCGGCAGGGACCAATGAAAAACTGTTTTTT
v_gene: TRBV6-4; abundance: once; d_gene: -; j_gene: TRBJ2-3; len: 14; CDR3aa: CASSEGSDTDTQYF; CDR3nt: TGTGCCAGCAGTGAAGGCAGTGACACAGATACGCAGTATTTT
v_gene: TRBV3-1/TRBV3-2; abundance: -; d_gene: TRBD2; j_gene: TRBJ2-1; len: 16; CDR3aa: CASSPSGTRPTHEQFF; CDR3nt: TGTGCCAGCAGCCCATCCGGGACTAGACCCACCCATGAGCAGTTCTTC
v_gene: TRBV6-4; abundance: -; d_gene: TRBD1; j_gene: TRBJ1-2; len: 14; CDR3aa: CASSPQGAPYGYTF; CDR3nt: TGTGCCAGCAGTCCCCAGGGGGCCCCCTATGGCTACACCTTC
v_gene: TRBV6-7; abundance: -; d_gene: -; j_gene: TRBJ2-2; len: 16; CDR3aa: CAGSLGRERITGELFF; CDR3nt: TGTGCCGGGTCGTTGGGCAGGGAAAGAATCACCGGGGAGCTGTTTTTT
v_gene: TRBV27; abundance: few; d_gene: -; j_gene: TRBJ1-5; len: 13; CDR3aa: CASSFVGDQPQHF; CDR3nt: TGTGCCAGCAGTTTTGTGGGGGATCAGCCCCAGCATTTT
v_gene: TRBV9; abundance: once; d_gene: -; j_gene: TRBJ1-3; len: 15; CDR3aa: CASSVVPTAGNTIYF; CDR3nt: TGTGCCAGCAGCGTAGTGCCAACAGCTGGAAACACCATATATTTT
v_gene: TRBV2; abundance: -; d_gene: TRBD1; j_gene: TRBJ2-2; len: 15; CDR3aa: CASIASRGYTGELFF; CDR3nt: TGTGCCAGCATCGCCTCCAGGGGGTACACCGGGGAGCTGTTTTTT
v_gene: TRBV27; abundance: -; d_gene: -; j_gene: TRBJ1-1; len: 14; CDR3aa: CASSSRSLNTEAFF; CDR3nt: TGTGCCAGCAGCTCGAGGTCCCTGAACACTGAAGCTTTCTTT
v_gene: TRBV19; abundance: -; d_gene: TRBD1; j_gene: TRBJ1-2; len: 14; CDR3aa: CASSIVGQYDGYTF; CDR3nt: TGTGCCAGTAGTATAGTGGGACAGTACGATGGCTACACCTTC
v_gene: TRBV29-1; abundance: -; d_gene: TRBD1; j_gene: TRBJ1-2; len: 14; CDR3aa: CSVAPGQGVYGYTF; CDR3nt: TGCAGCGTTGCCCCGGGACAGGGGGTTTATGGCTACACCTTC
v_gene: TRBV7-9; abundance: -; d_gene: TRBD1; j_gene: TRBJ1-5; len: 18; CDR3aa: CASSLELGQDPSNQPQHF; CDR3nt: TGTGCCAGCAGCTTAGAGCTAGGACAGGACCCGAGCAATCAGCCCCAGCATTTT
v_gene: TRBV10-3; abundance: few; d_gene: -; j_gene: TRBJ1-1; len: 13; CDR3aa: CATLYREDTEAFF; CDR3nt: TGTGCCACACTGTACAGGGAGGACACTGAAGCTTTCTTT
v_gene: TRBV3-1/TRBV3-2; abundance: once; d_gene: -; j_gene: TRBJ2-6; len: 19; CDR3aa: CASSQDPGGLGSGANVLTF; CDR3nt: TGTGCCAGCAGCCAAGACCCCGGGGGTCTGGGCTCTGGGGCCAACGTCCTGACTTTC
v_gene: TRBV10-3; abundance: once; d_gene: TRBD1; j_gene: TRBJ1-4; len: 14; CDR3aa: CAISPGTGIEKLFF; CDR3nt: TGTGCCATCAGTCCCGGGACAGGGATTGAAAAACTGTTTTTT
v_gene: TRBV14; abundance: -; d_gene: -; j_gene: TRBJ1-2; len: 15; CDR3aa: CASSQESDRWYGYTF; CDR3nt: TGTGCCAGCAGCCAAGAGTCAGACAGGTGGTATGGCTACACCTTC
v_gene: TRBV10-1; abundance: -; d_gene: TRBD2; j_gene: TRBJ2-1; len: 19; CDR3aa: CASSGKTSGSPFSYNEQFF; CDR3nt: TGCGCCAGCAGTGGCAAGACTAGCGGGAGTCCCTTCTCCTACAATGAGCAGTTCTTC
v_gene: TRBV7-9; abundance: -; d_gene: -; j_gene: TRBJ1-1; len: 14; CDR3aa: CASSTRGGWTEAFF; CDR3nt: TGTGCCAGCAGCACCAGGGGTGGGTGGACTGAAGCTTTCTTT